These 10 T cell receptor beta chains originate from one sample sequenced in a study of OX40 agonist ivuxolimab in advanced cancers. The library was generated by the immunoSEQ multiplex PCR assay. TCRdb took this table from immuneACCESS and kept in-frame rearrangements with V and J called. Such tables lack part of the clones; where checked against another copy, unresolved V genes explain under half of the gap, and the rest is unexplained. Within this sample are about 43,000 clones, with around 88% of them counted one time only. Clones ranked in the top ten supply about 15% of the sample. Sequencing was performed on CD4+ or CD8+ T cells sorted from blood, taken in a trial of the OX40 agonist ivuxolimab. The source of these receptors is an adult with an advanced solid tumor such as melanoma, head and neck, liver or kidney cancer.

This clone counts as medium-sized. V is TRBV5-4 and J is TRBJ2-1; 7 nucleotides match TRBD2. Germline CDR1 reads SGHNT; CDR2 reads YYREEE (reference sequence). V lost 5 bases, J lost 3 bases, and 8 bases stayed unmatched. The CDR3 totals 15 residues. In nucleotides, the CDR3 is TGTGCCAGCAGTTTTGTTGCGGGAGACTACAATGAGCAGTTCTTC. Encoded protein: CASSFVAGDYNEQFF.

The rearrangement links TRBV6-5 to TRBJ1-1, with unresolved D. CDR3 length equals 14 residues. V lost 7 bases and J 4 bases, leaving 16 bases between the germline ends. Germline CDR1 MNHEY, CDR2 SVGAGI. The CDR3: CASTQTQRGTEAFF. CDR3 bases: TGTGCCAGCACCCAGACCCAACGGGGCACTGAAGCTTTCTTT.

The chain combines TRBV4-3 with TRBJ1-1, with a possible D match to TRBD1 (5 bases). V lost 5 bases to trimming and J lost 4 bases, with 17 bases between them. Germline CDR1 LGHNA, CDR2 YSLEER. CDR3 length equals 15 residues. CDR3 DNA sequence: TGCGCCAGCAGCTTCGGGACGGCGCAGGGCACTGAAGCTTTCTTT. Translated, it gives CASSFGTAQGTEAFF.

The chain has TRBV4-3 and TRBJ2-7, with D unresolved. Germline CDR1 reads LGHNA; CDR2 reads YSLEER. This CDR3 is built from 15 residues. V lost 1 base to trimming and J lost 4 bases, with 14 bases between them. For the CDR3, the DNA is TGCGCCAGCAGCCAAGGGTCGTCTGCTTCTTACGAGCAGTACTTC. It yields the protein CASSQGSSASYEQYF.

The chain combines TRBV27 with TRBJ1-1, with D possibly TRBD1 on 5 matching bases. V was clipped by 11 bases and J by 1 base, with 20 bases between them. Germline CDR1 is MNHEY and CDR2 is SMNVEV (reference sequence). The CDR3 totals 15 residues. The CDR3 loop reads CASKGAAGRNTEAFF. In nucleotides, the CDR3 is TGTGCCTCCAAAGGGGCGGCAGGCCGGAACACTGAAGCTTTCTTT.

The chain carries TRBV6-5 and TRBJ1-2; D not certain. Germline lookup yields CDR1 MNHEY and CDR2 SVGAGI. Trimming took off 6 bases at V and 5 bases at J, with 13 bases between the two ends. CDR3 length: 13 residues. The CDR3 coding sequence is TGTGCCAGCAGCCTTGGTTCAACTTATGGCTACACCTTC. Translation gives CASSLGSTYGYTF.

The chain uses TRBV2 and TRBJ2-5; TRBD2 might be the D (6 bases). The ends were cut back, 8 bases at V and 4 bases at J, with 23 bases in the middle. From germline, CDR1 is SNHLY and CDR2 FYNNEI. The CDR3 sequence is 16 residues long. CDR3 amino acids: CASSPGEGVHPETQYF. In DNA, the CDR3 is TGTGCCAGCTCCCCGGGGGAAGGGGTTCATCCAGAGACCCAGTACTTC.

This chain uses TRBV6-6 with TRBJ2-3; D tentatively fits TRBD1 or TRBD2 (6 bases each). Per germline, CDR1 MNHNY and CDR2 SVGAGI (reference sequence). V was trimmed by 6 bases and J by 2 bases, leaving 12 bases between them. The CDR3 extends over 14 amino acids. The CDR3 region is CASRWGAPTDTQYF. The DNA for the CDR3 is TGTGCCAGCAGGTGGGGGGCCCCCACAGATACGCAGTATTTT.

There are a few counts of this clone. The chain has TRBV5-4 and TRBJ2-3; TRBD2 matches 14 bases. Germline CDR1 SGHNT, CDR2 YYREEE (reference sequence). This CDR3 region has 16 residues. J lost 1 base, V lost 4 bases, and 2 bases had no gene match. The CDR3: CASSPGLAGGTDTQYF. DNA for the CDR3: TGTGCCAGCAGCCCGGGACTAGCGGGGGGCACAGATACGCAGTATTTT.

The chain employs TRBV7-6 and TRBJ2-1; 11 bases match TRBD2. After removal of 2 bases from V and 5 bases from J, the junction contained 2 bases not matched to a gene. Germline V gene data show CDR1 as SGHVS and CDR2 as FNYEAQ. The CDR3 runs 15 residues. Here the CDR3 reads CASSLLAGGDNEQFF. The CDR3 nucleotides read TGTGCCAGCAGCTTACTAGCGGGAGGAGACAATGAGCAGTTCTTC.